The present TCR beta chain was sequenced within a study of shared clonotypes between healthy human individuals. Selected positively for CCR7 and CD45RO-negative, naive CD8 cells excluded terminally differentiated effector memory CD45RA+ cells. The CDR3 contains 12 residues. Germline V gene sequence: CDR1 SQVTM, CDR2 ANQGSEA. The V end was cut by 7 bases, the J end by 5 bases, with 11 bases between. Study conclusions and caveats: Shared clonotypes: about 5.3% naive CD4, under 4% naive CD8, less than 2.5% memory CD4, roughly 0.4% memory CD8. On the whole, naive subsets had larger estimated richness than memory subsets had.

Turning to this clone: Its antigen is as yet unknown.

TCRdb's copy holds only in-frame clones and misses some; the assay was immunoSEQ multiplex PCR. The table includes about 580,000 clones, roughly 98% detected once. The sequence was obtained from a man younger than 45 in good health. The specimen sequenced was naive CD8+ T cells sorted from blood. V usage is TRBV29-1 and J usage is TRBJ2-2; perhaps TRBD1 as D (6 bases). In nucleotides, the CDR3 is TGCAGCGGGTTCACAGGGACCGGGGAGCTGTTTTTT. Protein sequence: CSGFTGTGELFF.